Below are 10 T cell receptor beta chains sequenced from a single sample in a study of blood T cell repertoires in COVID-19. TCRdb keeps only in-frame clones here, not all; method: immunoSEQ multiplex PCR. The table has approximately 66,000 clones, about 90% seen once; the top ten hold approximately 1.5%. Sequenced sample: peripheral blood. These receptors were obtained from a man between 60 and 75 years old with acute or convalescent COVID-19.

CDR3 loop: CASSLNRGLNYGYTF. In DNA form, the CDR3 reads TGTGCCAGCAGCTTGAACAGGGGGCTTAACTATGGCTACACCTTC. The chain carries TRBV7-9 and TRBJ1-2; 9 nucleotides agree with TRBD1. The CDR3 totals 15 residues. With 3 bases clipped from V and 1 base from J, the junction kept 3 bases outside the gene matches. The germline V gene encodes CDR1 SEHNR and CDR2 FQNEAQ (reference sequence).

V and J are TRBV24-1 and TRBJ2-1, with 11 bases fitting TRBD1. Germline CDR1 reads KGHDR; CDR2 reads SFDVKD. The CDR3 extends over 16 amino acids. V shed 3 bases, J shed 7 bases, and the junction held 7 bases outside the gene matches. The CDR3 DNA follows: TGTGCCACCAGTGATCCGGACAGGGGGCATTGGAATGAGCAGTTCTTC. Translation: CATSDPDRGHWNEQFF.

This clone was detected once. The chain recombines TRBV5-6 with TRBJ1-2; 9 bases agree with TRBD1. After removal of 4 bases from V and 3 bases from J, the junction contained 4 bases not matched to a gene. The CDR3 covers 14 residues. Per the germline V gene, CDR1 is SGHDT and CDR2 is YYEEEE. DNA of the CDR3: TGTGCCAGCAGCCCGGGACAGGGATACTATGGCTACACCTTC. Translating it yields CASSPGQGYYGYTF.

The CDR3 DNA reads TGTGCCAGCAGCTTAGGACAGCTAAAAGATACGCAGTATTTT. Its translation is CASSLGQLKDTQYF. The chain recombines TRBV11-3 with TRBJ2-3; tentatively, D is TRBD1 (5 bases). Germline V gene sequence: CDR1 SGHNT, CDR2 YENEEA. The CDR3 runs to 14 residues. V shed 1 base and J shed 5 bases, with 10 bases lying between them. Looking up the rest from reference TRBV11-3 and TRBJ2-3 gives the full variable domain: EAGVVQSPRYKIIEKKQPVAFWCNPISGHNTLYWYLQNLGQGPELLIRYENEEAVDDSQLPKDRFSAERLKGVDSTLKIQPAELGDSAVYLCASSLGQLKDTQYFGPGTRLTVL.

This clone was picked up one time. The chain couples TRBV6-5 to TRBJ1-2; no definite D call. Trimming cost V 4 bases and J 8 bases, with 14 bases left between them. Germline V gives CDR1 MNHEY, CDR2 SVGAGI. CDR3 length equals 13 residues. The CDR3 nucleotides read TGTGCCAGCAGTTCTGGACTCACCGCCGGCTACACCTTC. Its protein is CASSSGLTAGYTF.

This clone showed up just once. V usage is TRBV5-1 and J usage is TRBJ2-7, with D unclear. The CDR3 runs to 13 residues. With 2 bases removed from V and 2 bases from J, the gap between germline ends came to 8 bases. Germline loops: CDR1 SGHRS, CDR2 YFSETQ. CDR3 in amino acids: CASSLDGAYEQYF. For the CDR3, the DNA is TGCGCCAGCAGCTTAGACGGAGCCTACGAGCAGTACTTC.

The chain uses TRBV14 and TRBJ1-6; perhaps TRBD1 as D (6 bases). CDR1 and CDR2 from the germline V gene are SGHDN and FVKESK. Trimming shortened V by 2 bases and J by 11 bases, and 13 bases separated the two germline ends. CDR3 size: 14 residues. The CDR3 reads CASSQTRGGAPLHF. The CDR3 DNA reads TGTGCCAGCAGCCAAACAAGGGGGGGGGCACCCCTCCACTTT.

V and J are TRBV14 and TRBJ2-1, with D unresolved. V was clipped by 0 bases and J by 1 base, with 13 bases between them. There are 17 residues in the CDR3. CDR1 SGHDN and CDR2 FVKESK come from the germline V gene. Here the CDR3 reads CASSQESGLLSYNEQFF. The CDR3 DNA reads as TGTGCCAGCAGCCAAGAATCAGGCCTTCTTTCCTACAATGAGCAGTTCTTC.

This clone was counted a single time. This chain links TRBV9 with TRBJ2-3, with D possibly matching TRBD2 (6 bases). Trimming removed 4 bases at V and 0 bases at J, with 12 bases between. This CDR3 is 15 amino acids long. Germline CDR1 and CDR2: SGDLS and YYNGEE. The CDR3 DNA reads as TGTGCCAGCAGCACATCGGGAGCTAGCACAGATACGCAGTATTTT. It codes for CASSTSGASTDTQYF. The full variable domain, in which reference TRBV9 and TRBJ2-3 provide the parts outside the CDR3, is DSGVTQTPKHLITATGQRVTLRCSPRSGDLSVYWYQQSLDQGLQFLIQYYNGEERAKGNILERFSAQQFPDLHSELNLSSLELGDSALYFCASSTSGASTDTQYFGPGTRLTVL.

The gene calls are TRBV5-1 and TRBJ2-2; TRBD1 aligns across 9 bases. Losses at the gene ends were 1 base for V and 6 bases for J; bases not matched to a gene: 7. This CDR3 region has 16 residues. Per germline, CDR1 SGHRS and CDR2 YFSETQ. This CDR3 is CASSLSGQGIAGELFF. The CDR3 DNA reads TGCGCCAGCAGCTTGTCGGGACAGGGCATCGCCGGGGAGCTGTTTTTT.